The entry that follows covers one T cell receptor (beta chain) sequence. Its antigen is currently unknown. With 60 Vbeta and 13 Jbeta primers, the PCR was carried out. The table came from immunoSEQ multiplex PCR; TCRdb's copy has only in-frame clones and leaves some out. The sample includes around 76,000 clones, roughly 70% of them seen just once. The sample originates from a study of cytomegalovirus exposure and HLA in healthy donors. Study-wide findings and caveats: Later analysis identified several of the most significant clusters that appeared linked to common viral pathogens. According to the study, about 180 TCR beta chains were cytomegalovirus-associated. In a later analysis, the majority of CMV-associated beta chains seemingly showed HLA restriction.

This TCR came from a woman in her forties or fifties in good health and CMV-seropositive. Sequencing was carried out using PBMCs.

CDR3 in amino acids: CAWSSAGAFGTGELFF. CDR3 nucleotide sequence: TGTGCCTGGAGTTCGGCAGGTGCTTTTGGGACCGGGGAGCTGTTTTTT. The chain couples TRBV30 to TRBJ2-2; the D is unclear. The V and J ends lost 2 bases and 5 bases respectively, with 18 bases between them. The CDR3 runs to 16 residues. CDR1 and CDR2 from the germline V gene are GTSNPN and SVGIG (reference sequence). The whole variable domain, remainder taken from reference TRBV30 and TRBJ2-2, is SQTIHQWPATLVQPVGSPLSLECTVEGTSNPNLYWYRQAAGRGLQLLFYSVGIGQISSEVPQNLSASRPQDRQFILSSKKLLLSDSGFYLCAWSSAGAFGTGELFFGEGSRLTVL.